This T cell receptor beta chain came from a study of cytomegalovirus exposure and HLA in healthy donors. Findings and caveats of the study: Generally TCR sequences proved uncommon, though certain public TCRs appeared in numerous donors.

This clone was seen a handful of times. The antigen remains undetermined. The CDR3 totals 15 residues. Between the trimmed V and J ends, which lost 2 bases and 3 bases, there was a span of 13 bases. Germline CDR1 and CDR2: SQVTM and ANQGSEA. Repertoires were generated with immunoSEQ multiplex PCR, while TCRdb's copy carries only in-frame clones and drops some. The sample lists about 250,000 clones, roughly 87% occurring once. The sample was PBMCs. The chain is built from TRBV29-1 and TRBJ2-2; the D gene could be TRBD1 or TRBD2 (6 bases each). The clonotype comes from a man aged 18 to 35 in good health and CMV-seropositive. This chain's CDR3 is CSVESRGAYTGELFF. For the CDR3, the DNA is TGCAGCGTTGAAAGTAGGGGGGCATACACCGGGGAGCTGTTTTTT.